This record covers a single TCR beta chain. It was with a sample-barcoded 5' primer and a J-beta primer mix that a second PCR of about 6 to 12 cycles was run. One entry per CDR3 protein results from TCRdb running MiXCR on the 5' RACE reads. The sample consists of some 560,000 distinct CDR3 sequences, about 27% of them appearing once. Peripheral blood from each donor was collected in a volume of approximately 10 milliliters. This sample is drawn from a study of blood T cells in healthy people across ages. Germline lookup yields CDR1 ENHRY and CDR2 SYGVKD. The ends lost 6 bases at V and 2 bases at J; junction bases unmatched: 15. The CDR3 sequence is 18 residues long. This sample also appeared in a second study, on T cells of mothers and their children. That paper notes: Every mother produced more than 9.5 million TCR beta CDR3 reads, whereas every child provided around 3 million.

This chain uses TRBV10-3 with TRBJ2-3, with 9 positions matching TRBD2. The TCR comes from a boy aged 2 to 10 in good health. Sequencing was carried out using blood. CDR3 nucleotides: TGTGCCATCAGCAAGGAGCTGGCGGGGGGGACAATCACAGATACGCAGTATTTT. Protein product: CAISKELAGGTITDTQYF.